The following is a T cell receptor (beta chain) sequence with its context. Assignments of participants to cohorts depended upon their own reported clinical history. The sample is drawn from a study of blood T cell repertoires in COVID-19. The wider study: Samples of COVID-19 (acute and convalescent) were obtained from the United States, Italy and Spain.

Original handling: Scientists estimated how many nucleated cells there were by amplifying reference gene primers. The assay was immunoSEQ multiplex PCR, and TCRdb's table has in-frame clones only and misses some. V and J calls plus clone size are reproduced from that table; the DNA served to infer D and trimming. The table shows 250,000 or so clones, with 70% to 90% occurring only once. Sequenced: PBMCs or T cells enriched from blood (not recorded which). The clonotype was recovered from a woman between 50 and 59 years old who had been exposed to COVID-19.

The CDR3 DNA is TGTGCCAGCAGCATCCGGGACACTCCAGGAAACACCATATATTTT. Amino acid sequence: CASSIRDTPGNTIYF. The genes are TRBV7-2 and TRBJ1-3; tentative D call: TRBD1 (6 bases). Trimming stripped 5 bases from V and 4 bases from J, with 15 bases between. The CDR3 is 15 amino acids. Germline V gene lookup returns CDR1 SGHTA and CDR2 FQGNSA.